This T cell receptor beta chain emerged from a study of Graves' ophthalmopathy and Graves' hyperthyroidism. About the study: Hyperthyroidism was considered stable when no ophthalmopathy appeared within 18 months of follow-up. Whole-study results and caveats: At 70.59% sensitivity and 72.22% specificity, the model predicted progression of the ophthalmopathy.

CDR3 length equals 14 residues. CDR1 is MNHEY and CDR2 is SMNVEV in the germline V gene (reference sequence). Trimming shortened V by 0 bases and J by 0 bases, and 5 bases separated the two germline ends. The study recruited hyperthyroidism patients aged 18 to 65 who were newly diagnosed, under 2 months' duration. RNA transcripts provided the template for amplifying TCR beta CDR3 regions. HTBI primers primed a first-round RT-PCR, and a second-round multiplex PCR followed. MiXCR was run by TCRdb on the multiplex PCR reads, yielding one entry per CDR3 protein. The repertoire holds a few hundred thousand distinct CDR3 sequences, about two fifths seen once, with about 4% in the top ten. Only a few counts were recorded for this clonotype. The antigen is not known.

This receptor was taken from an adult man with Graves' hyperthyroidism. The sequenced sample was peripheral blood or thyroid tissue (not recorded which). This chain uses TRBV27 with TRBJ1-2; no clear D. The CDR3 sequence: CASSLSLSNYGYTF. The CDR3 nucleotides read TGTGCCAGCAGTTTATCTCTGTCTAACTATGGCTACACCTTC.